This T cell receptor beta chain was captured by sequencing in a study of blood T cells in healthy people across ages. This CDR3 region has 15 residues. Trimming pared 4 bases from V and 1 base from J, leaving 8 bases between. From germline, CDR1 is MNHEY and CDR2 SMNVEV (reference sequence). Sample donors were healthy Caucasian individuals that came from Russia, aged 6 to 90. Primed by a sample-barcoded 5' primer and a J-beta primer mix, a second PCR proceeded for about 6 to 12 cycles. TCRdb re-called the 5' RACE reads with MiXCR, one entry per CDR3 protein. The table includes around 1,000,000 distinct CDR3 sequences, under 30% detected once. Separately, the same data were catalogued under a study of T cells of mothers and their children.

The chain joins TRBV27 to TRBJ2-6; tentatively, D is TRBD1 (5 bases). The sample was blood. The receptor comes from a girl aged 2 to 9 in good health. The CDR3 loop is CASSSQGSGANVLTF. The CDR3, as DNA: TGTGCCAGCAGTTCCCAGGGATCTGGGGCCAACGTCCTGACTTTC. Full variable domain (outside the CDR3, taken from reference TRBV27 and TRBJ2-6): EAQVTQNPRYLITVTGKKLTVTCSQNMNHEYMSWYRQDPGLGLRQIYYSMNVEVTDKGDVPEGYKVSRKEKRNFPLILESPSPNQTSLYFCASSSQGSGANVLTFGAGSRLTVL.